The entry below gives a single TCR beta chain sequence along with its context. Participants' reported clinical history set cohort assignment. These data belong to a study of blood T cell repertoires in COVID-19. As processed by the authors: Quantification of nucleated cells was approximated via reference gene primer amplification. The method was immunoSEQ multiplex PCR; TCRdb's version includes in-frame clones alone and lacks a portion of them. The D gene and trimming were derived from the DNA, and the V and J assignments and clone size from that table. The sample holds around 200,000 clones; 85% to 90% are singletons and the top ten take under 8%. Looked up from germline, CDR1 is MDHEN and CDR2 is SYDVKM. The CDR3 runs 14 residues. V was shortened by 4 bases and J by 7 bases, with 14 bases between the two germline ends.

The chain employs TRBV28 and TRBJ2-4; the D is unclear. The TCR was taken from a man aged 35-49 years who had recovered from COVID-19. Material for sequencing was PBMCs or T cells enriched from blood (not recorded which). The CDR3 DNA reads TGTGCCAGCAGTTCCCCGGGTTTTGTGAACATTCAGTACTTC. Its translation: CASSSPGFVNIQYF.